This record concerns one T cell receptor (beta chain) sequence. Losses at the gene ends were 2 bases for V and 4 bases for J; bases not matched to a gene: 6. Germline-derived CDR1 and CDR2 are GTSNPN and SVGIG (reference sequence). CDR3 size: 14 residues. Sequencing used immunoSEQ multiplex PCR; TCRdb keeps in-frame clones, though not all of them. This table holds roughly 70,000 clones, 75% to 95% found once. These data originate in a study of blood T cell repertoires in COVID-19. The TCR originated in a human donor with active COVID-19. The donor label of this sample is uncertain. The chain couples TRBV30 to TRBJ1-1; 8 positions match TRBD1. The sequenced sample consisted of peripheral blood. This CDR3 is CAWSPGGQATEAFF. The CDR3 coding sequence is TGTGCCTGGAGTCCGGGGGGACAGGCCACTGAAGCTTTCTTT.